The source of this TCR beta chain is a study of response to subunit inactivated influenza vaccine. Study conclusions and caveats: Authors suggested each seasonal influenza vaccination recruits few new T cells.

Worth noting for this clonotype: Its antigen is not known.

Germline CDR1 is KGHSH and CDR2 is LQKENI. The CDR3 runs 13 residues. V gave up 4 bases and J gave up 2 bases, with 9 bases separating them. MiXCR was run by TCRdb on the RT-PCR reads, yielding one entry per CDR3 protein. The sample holds 540,000 or so distinct CDR3 sequences; around 13% are singletons and the top ten take around 13%. This TCR came from a man aged 45-60 years who received an inactivated influenza vaccine. The chain has TRBV18 and TRBJ2-7, with D tentatively TRBD1 (5 bases). Material: PBMCs from blood, obtained roughly 47 days after vaccination. The CDR3: CASSQTATYEQYF. The DNA of the CDR3 is TGTGCCAGCTCACAGACAGCCACCTACGAGCAGTACTTC.